These T cell receptor beta chains were read from a single sample in a study of cytomegalovirus exposure and HLA in healthy donors. Using immunoSEQ multiplex PCR, the repertoire was profiled, and TCRdb retains in-frame clones only, with some absent. The sample includes more than 250,000 clones, more than 80% of them seen just once. The sequencing input was PBMCs. Receptors were obtained from a woman between 18 and 29 years old in good health and CMV-seronegative. Both conserved end residues are part of each CDR3. Each record gives: D gene, clone size, J gene, V gene, CDR3 protein, CDR3 DNA. A D gene is named only where the DNA matches it firmly. Clone size is shown for a subset of rows, as once, few, many or a class of expanded clone.

d_gene: TRBD1; abundance: NA; j_gene: TRBJ1-2; v_gene: TRBV11-2; CDR3aa: CASSATTGPPYGYTF; CDR3nt: TGTGCCAGCAGCGCAACGACAGGGCCTCCCTATGGCTACACCTTC
d_gene: TRBD1; abundance: NA; j_gene: TRBJ2-1; v_gene: TRBV27; CDR3aa: CASSLGGQGRGEQFF; CDR3nt: TGTGCCAGCAGTTTAGGGGGACAGGGACGGGGTGAGCAGTTCTTC
d_gene: NA; abundance: NA; j_gene: TRBJ2-6; v_gene: TRBV29-1; CDR3aa: CSVERGQGGVGANVLTF; CDR3nt: TGCAGCGTTGAAAGGGGTCAGGGGGGCGTTGGGGCCAACGTCCTGACTTTC
d_gene: NA; abundance: NA; j_gene: TRBJ2-7; v_gene: TRBV9; CDR3aa: CASSVGGATSYEQYF; CDR3nt: TGTGCCAGCAGCGTAGGTGGGGCCACCTCCTACGAGCAGTACTTC
d_gene: NA; abundance: NA; j_gene: TRBJ2-4; v_gene: TRBV5-6; CDR3aa: CASSPRGSVTKNIQYF; CDR3nt: TGTGCCAGCAGCCCCCGAGGGTCGGTGACCAAAAACATTCAGTACTTC
d_gene: TRBD1; abundance: NA; j_gene: TRBJ1-1; v_gene: TRBV11-1; CDR3aa: CASSPDRGKSQAFF; CDR3nt: TGTGCCAGCAGCCCGGACAGGGGGAAAAGCCAAGCTTTCTTT
d_gene: NA; abundance: NA; j_gene: TRBJ2-1; v_gene: TRBV5-5; CDR3aa: CASSSSLTTYNEQFF; CDR3nt: TGTGCCAGCAGCAGCTCTTTGACAACCTACAATGAGCAGTTCTTC
d_gene: TRBD1; abundance: once; j_gene: TRBJ1-1; v_gene: TRBV6-1; CDR3aa: CASSERVGRGHRGAFF; CDR3nt: TGTGCCAGCAGTGAACGGGTCGGCAGGGGGCACCGCGGAGCTTTCTTT
d_gene: TRBD1; abundance: NA; j_gene: TRBJ2-2; v_gene: TRBV30; CDR3aa: CAWSPGTVTGELFF; CDR3nt: TGTGCCTGGAGTCCCGGGACAGTAACCGGGGAGCTGTTTTTT
d_gene: NA; abundance: NA; j_gene: TRBJ2-1; v_gene: TRBV14; CDR3aa: CASICWYTTSYNEQFF; CDR3nt: TGTGCCAGCATTTGTTGGTACACCACCTCCTACAATGAGCAGTTCTTC
d_gene: TRBD2; abundance: NA; j_gene: TRBJ2-5; v_gene: TRBV10-3; CDR3aa: CAIRGVAGGSETQYF; CDR3nt: TGTGCCATCAGGGGGGTAGCGGGAGGTTCAGAGACCCAGTACTTC
d_gene: NA; abundance: NA; j_gene: TRBJ2-1; v_gene: TRBV11-1; CDR3aa: CASTETPNEQFF; CDR3nt: TGTGCCAGCACCGAAACACCAAATGAGCAGTTCTTC
d_gene: NA; abundance: once; j_gene: TRBJ1-1; v_gene: TRBV30; CDR3aa: CAWSKPYTEAFF; CDR3nt: TGTGCCTGGAGTAAGCCCTACACTGAAGCTTTCTTT
d_gene: TRBD1; abundance: once; j_gene: TRBJ1-3; v_gene: TRBV9; CDR3aa: CASSVAPGQVSGNTIYF; CDR3nt: TGTGCCAGCAGCGTAGCCCCAGGACAGGTCTCTGGAAACACCATATATTTT
d_gene: TRBD1; abundance: NA; j_gene: TRBJ2-7; v_gene: TRBV5-6; CDR3aa: CASSFGRGKNEQYF; CDR3nt: TGTGCCAGCAGCTTCGGCAGGGGGAAGAACGAGCAGTACTTC
d_gene: NA; abundance: NA; j_gene: TRBJ2-3; v_gene: TRBV28; CDR3aa: CASSLQGKPQYF; CDR3nt: TGTGCCAGCAGTTTGCAGGGCAAGCCGCAGTATTTT
d_gene: TRBD1; abundance: once; j_gene: TRBJ2-7; v_gene: TRBV5-8; CDR3aa: CASSRDRTYEQYF; CDR3nt: TGTGCCAGCAGCAGGGACAGGACCTACGAGCAGTACTTC
d_gene: TRBD2; abundance: NA; j_gene: TRBJ2-3; v_gene: TRBV6-5; CDR3aa: CASSTSGMVTDTQYF; CDR3nt: TGTGCCAGCAGTACTAGCGGGATGGTGACAGATACGCAGTATTTT
d_gene: TRBD1; abundance: few; j_gene: TRBJ1-3; v_gene: TRBV7-2; CDR3aa: CASSFVGQGGRNTIYF; CDR3nt: TGTGCCAGCAGCTTCGTGGGACAGGGAGGCCGAAACACCATATATTTT
d_gene: NA; abundance: NA; j_gene: TRBJ2-7; v_gene: TRBV29-1; CDR3aa: CSVVAATALSYEQYF; CDR3nt: TGCAGCGTTGTCGCTGCGACAGCCCTTTCCTACGAGCAGTACTTC
d_gene: NA; abundance: few; j_gene: TRBJ2-7; v_gene: TRBV11-3; CDR3aa: CASSLVAGAYEQYF; CDR3nt: TGTGCCAGCAGCTTAGTGGCAGGGGCCTACGAGCAGTACTTC
d_gene: TRBD2; abundance: NA; j_gene: TRBJ2-1; v_gene: TRBV9; CDR3aa: CASTRGLAGVSSYNEQFF; CDR3nt: TGTGCCAGCACTCGGGGACTAGCGGGGGTTAGCTCCTACAATGAGCAGTTCTTC
d_gene: NA; abundance: NA; j_gene: TRBJ2-1; v_gene: TRBV9; CDR3aa: CASSVEGAGNEQFF; CDR3nt: TGTGCCAGCAGCGTAGAGGGTGCGGGGAATGAGCAGTTCTTC
d_gene: TRBD2; abundance: NA; j_gene: TRBJ2-7; v_gene: TRBV5-6; CDR3aa: CASSFLADEQYF; CDR3nt: TGTGCCAGCAGCTTTCTAGCGGACGAGCAGTACTTC
d_gene: NA; abundance: NA; j_gene: TRBJ1-1; v_gene: TRBV15; CDR3aa: CATSREVTPTLNTEAFF; CDR3nt: TGTGCCACCAGCAGAGAGGTTACCCCTACTTTGAACACTGAAGCTTTCTTT
d_gene: TRBD1; abundance: NA; j_gene: TRBJ1-5; v_gene: TRBV6-6; CDR3aa: CASSNRTGHSNQPQHF; CDR3nt: TGTGCCAGCAGTAATCGGACAGGTCATAGCAATCAGCCCCAGCATTTT
d_gene: TRBD1; abundance: NA; j_gene: TRBJ2-1; v_gene: TRBV5-1; CDR3aa: CASSEGQGAYNEQFF; CDR3nt: TGCGCCAGCAGCGAAGGACAGGGGGCTTACAATGAGCAGTTCTTC
d_gene: TRBD1; abundance: NA; j_gene: TRBJ1-2; v_gene: TRBV6-5; CDR3aa: CASSQPGTGLYGYTF; CDR3nt: TGTGCCAGCAGCCAGCCCGGGACAGGGCTCTATGGCTACACCTTC
d_gene: TRBD2; abundance: NA; j_gene: TRBJ2-3; v_gene: TRBV29-1; CDR3aa: CSVYSAGVTDTQYF; CDR3nt: TGCAGCGTTTACTCAGCGGGAGTCACAGATACGCAGTATTTT
d_gene: TRBD1; abundance: NA; j_gene: TRBJ1-1; v_gene: TRBV6-1; CDR3aa: CASSETVRDSPKF; CDR3nt: TGTGCCAGCAGTGAAACGGTTAGGGACAGCCCTAAATTT
d_gene: NA; abundance: few; j_gene: TRBJ1-5; v_gene: TRBV19; CDR3aa: CASSPLTDYQPQHF; CDR3nt: TGTGCCAGTAGTCCGTTGACAGACTATCAGCCCCAGCATTTT
d_gene: TRBD2; abundance: NA; j_gene: TRBJ2-3; v_gene: TRBV5-1; CDR3aa: CASSLEGGTSGRTDTQYF; CDR3nt: TGCGCCAGCAGCTTGGAAGGGGGGACTAGCGGCCGCACAGATACGCAGTATTTT
d_gene: TRBD1; abundance: NA; j_gene: TRBJ2-1; v_gene: TRBV13; CDR3aa: CASSSPGTGGNEQFF; CDR3nt: TGTGCCAGCAGCTCGCCCGGGACAGGGGGCAATGAGCAGTTCTTC
d_gene: TRBD2; abundance: NA; j_gene: TRBJ2-7; v_gene: TRBV19; CDR3aa: CASSHTGTSVFYEQYF; CDR3nt: TGTGCCAGTAGTCACACGGGGACTAGCGTGTTCTACGAGCAGTACTTC
d_gene: NA; abundance: once; j_gene: TRBJ2-2; v_gene: TRBV25-1; CDR3aa: CASSAFSGNTGELFF; CDR3nt: TGTGCCAGCAGTGCCTTTAGCGGGAACACCGGGGAGCTGTTTTTT
d_gene: TRBD1; abundance: NA; j_gene: TRBJ2-5; v_gene: TRBV2; CDR3aa: CASSTDRGSGETQYF; CDR3nt: TGTGCCAGCAGTACTGACAGGGGCTCGGGAGAGACCCAGTACTTC
d_gene: TRBD1; abundance: NA; j_gene: TRBJ2-7; v_gene: TRBV7-3; CDR3aa: CASSSRTGLKVF; CDR3nt: TGTGCCAGCAGCTCCCGGACAGGGTTGAAGGTCTTC
d_gene: NA; abundance: NA; j_gene: TRBJ1-1; v_gene: TRBV9; CDR3aa: CASSVAGGSNTEAFF; CDR3nt: TGTGCCAGCAGCGTAGCTGGTGGCTCGAACACTGAAGCTTTCTTT
d_gene: TRBD2; abundance: once; j_gene: TRBJ2-3; v_gene: TRBV4-2; CDR3aa: CASSQDGLAVTDTQYF; CDR3nt: TGTGCCAGCAGCCAAGATGGGCTAGCGGTCACAGATACGCAGTATTTT
d_gene: NA; abundance: NA; j_gene: TRBJ1-1; v_gene: TRBV9; CDR3aa: CASSVADSSMNTEAFF; CDR3nt: TGTGCCAGCAGCGTAGCGGACAGTTCTATGAACACTGAAGCTTTCTTT
d_gene: NA; abundance: NA; j_gene: TRBJ2-7; v_gene: TRBV29-1; CDR3aa: CSVATGNEQYF; CDR3nt: TGCAGCGTTGCTACAGGGAACGAGCAGTACTTC
d_gene: NA; abundance: NA; j_gene: TRBJ2-5; v_gene: TRBV7-9; CDR3aa: CASSFLDEKETQYF; CDR3nt: TGTGCCAGCAGCTTTTTAGATGAAAAGGAGACCCAGTACTTC
d_gene: TRBD1; abundance: NA; j_gene: TRBJ2-2; v_gene: TRBV7-6; CDR3aa: CASRRQGPTGELFF; CDR3nt: TGTGCCAGCAGACGACAGGGCCCGACCGGGGAGCTGTTTTTT
d_gene: TRBD2; abundance: NA; j_gene: TRBJ2-3; v_gene: TRBV7-2; CDR3aa: CASSPPGGGTDTQYF; CDR3nt: TGTGCCAGCAGCCCCCCGGGAGGAGGCACAGATACGCAGTATTTT
d_gene: NA; abundance: NA; j_gene: TRBJ2-7; v_gene: TRBV9; CDR3aa: CASSVAPGDQYEQYF; CDR3nt: TGTGCCAGCAGCGTAGCCCCAGGGGACCAATACGAGCAGTACTTC
d_gene: NA; abundance: NA; j_gene: TRBJ1-1; v_gene: TRBV12-5; CDR3aa: CASGLASSPNTEAFF; CDR3nt: TGTGCTAGTGGTTTGGCTTCTAGTCCGAACACTGAAGCTTTTTTT
d_gene: TRBD1; abundance: NA; j_gene: TRBJ1-2; v_gene: TRBV27; CDR3aa: CASSLIPGTAGYTF; CDR3nt: TGTGCCAGCAGTTTAATTCCCGGGACAGCTGGCTACACCTTC